Listed below are T cell receptor beta chains from one sample, sequenced in a study of cytomegalovirus exposure and HLA in healthy donors. Sequenced by immunoSEQ multiplex PCR; TCRdb stores in-frame clones only, minus some. Here the sample spans about 160,000 clones, around nine tenths being singletons. Sequencing was carried out using PBMCs. These receptors were obtained from a woman younger than 45 in good health and CMV-seronegative. Each CDR3 is given with its conserved first and last residue. Each record gives: J gene, V gene, D gene, clone size, CDR3 protein, CDR3 DNA. The D gene is left open where the match is weak. Clone sizes are given selectively: once, few, many, or a class where the clone is expanded.

TRBJ1-3 | TRBV4-1 | NA | NA | CASSQGPPRSGNTIYF | TGCGCCAGCAGCCAAGGGCCCCCTCGCTCTGGAAACACCATATATTTT
TRBJ2-5 | TRBV6-1 | NA | NA | CASSQGETQYF | TGTGCCAGTTCCCAGGGGGAGACCCAGTACTTC
TRBJ1-3 | TRBV6-1 | NA | NA | CASRRAGEPGNTIYF | TGTGCCAGCAGGAGGGCAGGGGAGCCTGGAAACACCATATATTTT
TRBJ1-5 | TRBV27 | NA | NA | CASREINSNQPQHF | TGTGCCAGCAGAGAGATTAATAGCAATCAGCCCCAGCATTTT
TRBJ2-1 | TRBV5-1 | NA | NA | CASSLVQGPYNEQFF | TGCGCCAGCAGCTTGGTTCAGGGGCCCTACAATGAGCAGTTCTTC
TRBJ1-2 | TRBV10-2 | NA | NA | CASSVGDYGYTF | TGCGCCAGCAGTGTGGGAGACTATGGCTACACCTTC
TRBJ2-3 | TRBV12-5 | TRBD2 | NA | CASGPGGVSGRDTQYF | TGTGCTAGTGGGCCTGGGGGGGTCTCGGGGAGAGATACGCAGTATTTT
TRBJ2-7 | TRBV6-5 | NA | NA | CASSPSRLVSYEQYF | TGTGCCAGCAGCCCCTCCCGACTAGTCTCCTACGAGCAGTACTTC
TRBJ2-1 | TRBV5-4 | TRBD2 | few | CASSPGGLSSYNEQFF | TGTGCCAGCAGCCCGGGGGGACTTAGCTCCTACAATGAGCAGTTCTTC
TRBJ2-3 | TRBV6-1 | NA | NA | CASSEIFSWSGTDTQYF | TGTGCCAGCAGTGAAATCTTTAGCTGGTCGGGCACAGATACGCAGTATTTT
TRBJ1-2 | TRBV6-1 | NA | NA | CASSEANSYGYTF | TGTGCCAGCAGTGAAGCGAACAGCTATGGCTACACCTTC
TRBJ1-1 | TRBV11-2 | TRBD1 | NA | CASRLLSGGDTEAFF | TGTGCCAGCAGACTCTTGTCAGGGGGCGACACTGAAGCTTTCTTT
TRBJ2-7 | TRBV4-1 | NA | NA | CASSRIQGHEQYF | TGCGCCAGCAGCCGAATACAGGGTCACGAGCAGTACTTC
TRBJ2-7 | TRBV28 | TRBD1 | NA | CASSGSGTGAYEQYF | TGTGCCAGCAGTGGCTCGGGGACAGGAGCCTACGAGCAGTACTTC
TRBJ1-2 | TRBV2 | NA | NA | CATRPDSRKGYTF | TGTGCAACACGTCCGGACAGTCGCAAAGGCTACACCTTC
TRBJ2-3 | TRBV6-5 | TRBD2 | NA | CASKTSASTDTQYF | TGTGCCAGCAAGACTAGCGCGAGCACAGATACGCAGTATTTT
TRBJ1-5 | TRBV7-2 | NA | NA | CASSLGQVPNQPQHF | TGTGCCAGCAGCTTAGGACAGGTGCCGAATCAGCCCCAGCATTTT
TRBJ2-5 | TRBV19 | NA | few | CASSPAYRVGQETQYF | TGTGCCAGTAGTCCCGCTTACCGGGTTGGGCAAGAGACCCAGTACTTC
TRBJ2-5 | TRBV19 | NA | NA | CASSIGWTGERETQYF | TGTGCCAGTAGTATAGGATGGACCGGGGAACGGGAGACCCAGTACTTC
TRBJ1-4 | TRBV5-1 | NA | NA | CASSLATGGTNEKLFF | TGCGCCAGCAGCTTGGCTACGGGGGGAACTAATGAAAAACTGTTTTTT
TRBJ1-2 | TRBV27 | NA | NA | CASSLLGGNYGYTF | TGTGCCAGCAGCCTTCTGGGGGGAAACTATGGCTACACCTTC
TRBJ1-1 | TRBV11-2 | NA | NA | CASKGDALNTEAFF | TGTGCCAGCAAAGGGGATGCGTTGAACACTGAAGCTTTCTTT
TRBJ1-1 | TRBV10-3 | TRBD1 | NA | CAISGGQTGNLNTEAFF | TGTGCCATCAGTGGGGGACAGACGGGTAACCTAAACACTGAAGCTTTCTTT
TRBJ1-1 | TRBV10-3 | NA | few | CAISAQVMNTEAFF | TGTGCCATCAGCGCACAGGTAATGAACACTGAAGCTTTCTTT
TRBJ2-3 | TRBV9 | NA | NA | CASSVVGADTQYF | TGTGCCAGCAGCGTAGTGGGGGCCGATACGCAGTATTTT
TRBJ1-2 | TRBV19 | TRBD1 | NA | CASSRATGANRNYGYTF | TGTGCCAGTAGCCGCGCGACAGGGGCCAATAGGAACTATGGCTACACCTTC
TRBJ2-2 | TRBV7-9 | NA | NA | CASSPPPRYGVSGELFF | TGTGCCAGCAGCCCCCCCCCTCGGTACGGGGTTAGCGGGGAGCTGTTTTTT
TRBJ1-5 | TRBV18 | NA | once | CASSPSGNQPQHF | TGTGCCAGCTCACCGTCGGGCAATCAGCCCCAGCATTTT
TRBJ2-7 | TRBV18 | TRBD1 | NA | CASSRDSTLIKQYF | TGTGCCAGCTCACGGGACAGCACTTTAATAAAGCAGTACTTC
TRBJ1-3 | TRBV19 | NA | few | CASSILGSPGNTIYF | TGTGCCAGTAGTATTTTGGGGAGTCCTGGAAACACCATATATTTT
TRBJ2-5 | TRBV7-2 | TRBD2 | NA | CASSFSGAGVQETQYF | TGTGCCAGCAGCTTTTCCGGTGCGGGGGTCCAAGAGACCCAGTACTTC
TRBJ2-7 | TRBV18 | NA | NA | CASQSLAGENEQYF | TGTGCCAGCCAATCCCTGGCAGGTGAGAACGAGCAGTACTTC
TRBJ2-7 | TRBV27 | TRBD2 | NA | CASSLGVAGGFGGEQYF | TGTGCCAGCAGTTTAGGGGTAGCGGGAGGTTTCGGCGGCGAGCAGTACTTC
TRBJ2-3 | TRBV5-1 | TRBD2 | NA | CASSFNTILAGGADTQYF | TGCGCCAGCAGCTTCAACACCATACTAGCGGGAGGGGCAGATACGCAGTATTTT
TRBJ1-3 | TRBV7-2 | NA | NA | CASSLVSGLGNTIYF | TGTGCCAGCAGCTTAGTTAGTGGACTAGGAAACACCATATATTTT
TRBJ2-7 | TRBV29-1 | NA | NA | CSVEVGIPYEQYF | TGCAGCGTTGAAGTCGGGATCCCCTACGAGCAGTACTTC
TRBJ2-7 | TRBV27 | TRBD1 | few | CASSFTGGSYEQYF | TGTGCCAGCAGTTTCACAGGGGGCTCCTACGAGCAGTACTTC
TRBJ1-1 | TRBV4-1 | NA | few | CASTRDTEAFF | TGCGCCAGCACCAGGGACACTGAAGCTTTCTTT
TRBJ1-5 | TRBV19 | NA | NA | CASSLTVLGHQPQHF | TGTGCCAGTAGCCTGACAGTCCTAGGGCATCAGCCCCAGCATTTT
TRBJ1-5 | TRBV4-1 | NA | NA | CASSQGRPDLNYQPQHF | TGCGCCAGCAGCCAAGGTCGGCCGGACTTAAATTATCAGCCCCAGCATTTT
TRBJ2-3 | TRBV15 | NA | NA | CATSRDSDTQYF | TGTGCCACCAGCAGAGATAGCGATACGCAGTATTTT
TRBJ1-6 | TRBV18 | NA | once | CVSGAGGDNSPLHF | TGCGTCTCTGGGGCGGGAGGCGACAATTCACCCCTCCACTTT
TRBJ1-1 | TRBV7-6 | NA | NA | CASSRTTVMNTEAFF | TGTGCCAGCAGCAGAACGACAGTCATGAACACTGAAGCTTTCTTT
TRBJ1-6 | TRBV7-2 | NA | NA | CASRRQPDGSPLHF | TGTGCCAGCAGACGACAGCCGGATGGGTCACCCCTCCACTTT
TRBJ2-7 | TRBV28 | TRBD2 | NA | CASSSRGRDEQYF | TGTGCCAGCAGTTCTCGAGGGAGGGACGAGCAGTACTTC
TRBJ1-2 | TRBV18 | NA | NA | CASSPPNKDYGYTF | TGTGCCAGCTCACCACCGAACAAAGACTATGGCTACACCTTC
TRBJ2-1 | TRBV7-3 | TRBD2 | NA | CASSLTLAGFYNEQFF | TGTGCCAGCAGCTTAACTCTAGCGGGGTTCTACAATGAGCAGTTCTTC
TRBJ1-5 | TRBV2 | NA | NA | CASSRTVTSNQPQHF | TGTGCCAGCAGCAGGACAGTTACGAGCAATCAGCCCCAGCATTTT
TRBJ2-2 | TRBV27 | TRBD2 | NA | CASREWGGNTGELFF | TGTGCCAGCAGGGAGTGGGGGGGGAACACCGGGGAGCTGTTTTTT
TRBJ2-7 | TRBV11-2 | NA | NA | CASSLDLQTHEQYF | TGTGCCAGCAGCTTAGATTTACAGACCCACGAGCAGTACTTC
TRBJ1-3 | TRBV11-2 | NA | NA | CASSLGTVGNTIYF | TGTGCCAGCAGCTTGGGGACTGTTGGAAACACCATATATTTT
TRBJ2-7 | TRBV7-8 | TRBD1 | NA | CASSLVTGGDYEQYF | TGTGCCAGCAGCTTAGTCACAGGGGGAGATTACGAGCAGTACTTC
TRBJ2-7 | TRBV27 | TRBD2 | NA | CASSLREGGAYEQYF | TGTGCCAGCAGTTTGCGAGAGGGAGGGGCCTACGAGCAGTACTTC
TRBJ2-5 | TRBV5-6 | TRBD1 | NA | CASSSQGWGTQYF | TGTGCCAGCAGCTCACAGGGGTGGGGGACCCAGTACTTC
TRBJ2-1 | TRBV5-4 | NA | NA | CASSFQALQFF | TGTGCCAGCAGCTTCCAAGCGCTGCAGTTCTTC
TRBJ2-3 | TRBV7-2 | NA | NA | CASSLVKGEDTQYF | TGTGCCAGCAGCTTAGTTAAGGGGGAAGATACGCAGTATTTT
TRBJ1-1 | TRBV2 | NA | few | CASSQDSDTEAFF | TGTGCCAGCAGTCAAGACAGTGACACTGAAGCTTTCTTT